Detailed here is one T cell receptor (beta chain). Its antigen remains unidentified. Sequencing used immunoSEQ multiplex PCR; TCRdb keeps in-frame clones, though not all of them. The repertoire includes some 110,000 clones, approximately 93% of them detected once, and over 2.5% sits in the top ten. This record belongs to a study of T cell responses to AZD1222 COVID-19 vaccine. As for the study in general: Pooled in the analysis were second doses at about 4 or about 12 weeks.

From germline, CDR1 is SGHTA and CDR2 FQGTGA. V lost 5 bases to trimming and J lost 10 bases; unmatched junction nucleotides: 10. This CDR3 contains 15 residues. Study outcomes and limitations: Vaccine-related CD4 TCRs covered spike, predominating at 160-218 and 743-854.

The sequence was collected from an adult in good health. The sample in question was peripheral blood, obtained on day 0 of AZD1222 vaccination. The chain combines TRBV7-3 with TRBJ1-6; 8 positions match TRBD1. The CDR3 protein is CASSLGQGERSPLHF. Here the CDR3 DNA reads TGTGCCAGCAGCCTCGGACAGGGAGAGAGGTCACCCCTCCACTTT.